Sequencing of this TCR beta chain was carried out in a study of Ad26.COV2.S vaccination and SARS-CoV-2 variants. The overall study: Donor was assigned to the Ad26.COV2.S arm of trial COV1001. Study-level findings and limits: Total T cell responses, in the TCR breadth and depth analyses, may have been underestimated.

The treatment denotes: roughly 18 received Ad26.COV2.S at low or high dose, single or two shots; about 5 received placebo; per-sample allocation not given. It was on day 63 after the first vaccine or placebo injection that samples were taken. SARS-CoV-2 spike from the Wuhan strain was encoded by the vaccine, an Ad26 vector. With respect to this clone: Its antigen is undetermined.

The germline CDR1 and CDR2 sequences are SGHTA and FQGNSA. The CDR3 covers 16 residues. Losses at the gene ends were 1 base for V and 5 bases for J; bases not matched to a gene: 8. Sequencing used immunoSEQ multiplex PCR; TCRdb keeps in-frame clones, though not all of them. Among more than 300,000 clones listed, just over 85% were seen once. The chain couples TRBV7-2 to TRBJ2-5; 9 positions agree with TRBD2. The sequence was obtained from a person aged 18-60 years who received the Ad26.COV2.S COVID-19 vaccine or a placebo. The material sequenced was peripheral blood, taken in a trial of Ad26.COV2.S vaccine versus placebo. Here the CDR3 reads CASSLVPGLAMETQYF. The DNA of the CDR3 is TGTGCCAGCAGCTTAGTTCCCGGACTAGCGATGGAGACCCAGTACTTC.